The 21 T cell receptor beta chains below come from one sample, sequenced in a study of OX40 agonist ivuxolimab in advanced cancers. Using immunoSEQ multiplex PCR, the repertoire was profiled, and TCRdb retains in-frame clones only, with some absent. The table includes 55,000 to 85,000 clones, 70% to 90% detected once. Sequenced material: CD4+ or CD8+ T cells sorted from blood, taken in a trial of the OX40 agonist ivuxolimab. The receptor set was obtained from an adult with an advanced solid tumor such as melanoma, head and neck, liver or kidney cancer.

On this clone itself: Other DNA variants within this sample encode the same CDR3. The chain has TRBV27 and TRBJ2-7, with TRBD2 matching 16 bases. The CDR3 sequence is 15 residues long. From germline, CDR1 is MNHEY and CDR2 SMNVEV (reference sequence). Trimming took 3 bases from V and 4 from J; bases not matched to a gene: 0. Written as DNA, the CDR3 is TGTGCCAGCAGTTTGGGACTAGCGGGGGGGTACGAGCAGTACTTC. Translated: CASSLGLAGGYEQYF.

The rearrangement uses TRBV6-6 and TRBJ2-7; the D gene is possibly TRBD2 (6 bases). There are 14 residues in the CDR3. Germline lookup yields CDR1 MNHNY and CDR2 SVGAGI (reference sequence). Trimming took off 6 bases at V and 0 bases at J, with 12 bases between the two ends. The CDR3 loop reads CASRSGLLSYEQYF. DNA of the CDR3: TGTGCCAGCAGGTCGGGACTCCTCTCCTACGAGCAGTACTTC.

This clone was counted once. The CDR3 sequence is CASSLARVDTQYF. CDR3 sequence (DNA): TGTGCCAGCAGCTTGGCAAGGGTGGACACCCAGTACTTC. The chain links TRBV7-2 to TRBJ2-5; unclear D gene. The CDR3 runs 13 residues. Trimming took 3 bases from V and 8 from J, leaving 13 bases between them. Germline CDR1 SGHTA, CDR2 FQGNSA.

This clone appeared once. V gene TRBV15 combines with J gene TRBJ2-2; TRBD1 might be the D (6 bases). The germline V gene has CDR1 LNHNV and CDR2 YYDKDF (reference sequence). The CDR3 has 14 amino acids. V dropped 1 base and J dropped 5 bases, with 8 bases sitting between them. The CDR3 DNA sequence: TGTGCCACCAGCAGAGGGGGGCTGACCGGGGAGCTGTTTTTT. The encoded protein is CATSRGGLTGELFF.

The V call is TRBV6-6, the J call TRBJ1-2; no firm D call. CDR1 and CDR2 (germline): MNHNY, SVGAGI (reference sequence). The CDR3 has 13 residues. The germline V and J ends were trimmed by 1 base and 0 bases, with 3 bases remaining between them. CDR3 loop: CASSYLPNYGYTF. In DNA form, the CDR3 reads TGTGCCAGCAGTTACTTGCCTAACTATGGCTACACCTTC.

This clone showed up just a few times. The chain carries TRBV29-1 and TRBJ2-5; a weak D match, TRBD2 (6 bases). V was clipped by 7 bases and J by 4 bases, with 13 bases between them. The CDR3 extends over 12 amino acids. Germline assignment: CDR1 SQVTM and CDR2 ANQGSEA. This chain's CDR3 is CSASQGGETQYF. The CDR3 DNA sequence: TGCAGCGCCTCCCAGGGAGGAGAGACCCAGTACTTC.

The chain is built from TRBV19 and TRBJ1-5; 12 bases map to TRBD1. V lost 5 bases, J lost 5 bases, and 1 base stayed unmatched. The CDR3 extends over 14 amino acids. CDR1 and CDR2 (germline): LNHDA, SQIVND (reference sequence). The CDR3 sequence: CASSRDRGHQPQHF. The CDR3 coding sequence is TGTGCCAGTAGTCGGGACAGGGGGCATCAGCCCCAGCATTTT.

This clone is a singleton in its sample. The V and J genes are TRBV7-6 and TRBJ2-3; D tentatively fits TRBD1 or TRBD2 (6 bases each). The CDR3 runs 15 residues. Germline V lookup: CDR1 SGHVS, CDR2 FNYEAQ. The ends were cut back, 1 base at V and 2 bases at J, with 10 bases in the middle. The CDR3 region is CASSLDGGFTDTQYF. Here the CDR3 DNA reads TGTGCCAGCAGCTTAGACGGGGGCTTCACAGATACGCAGTATTTT.

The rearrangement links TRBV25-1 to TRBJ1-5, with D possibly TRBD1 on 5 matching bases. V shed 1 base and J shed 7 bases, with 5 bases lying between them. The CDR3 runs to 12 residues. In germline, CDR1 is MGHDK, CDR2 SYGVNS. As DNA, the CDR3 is TGTGCCAGCAGTGAATGGGGCCAGCCCCAGCATTTT. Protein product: CASSEWGQPQHF.

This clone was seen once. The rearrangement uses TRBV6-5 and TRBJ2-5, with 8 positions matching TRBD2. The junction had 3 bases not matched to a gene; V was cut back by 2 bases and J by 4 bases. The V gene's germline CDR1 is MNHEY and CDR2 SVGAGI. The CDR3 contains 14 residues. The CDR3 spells CASSYRGGPETQYF. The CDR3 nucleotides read TGTGCCAGCAGTTACCGGGGGGGCCCAGAGACCCAGTACTTC.

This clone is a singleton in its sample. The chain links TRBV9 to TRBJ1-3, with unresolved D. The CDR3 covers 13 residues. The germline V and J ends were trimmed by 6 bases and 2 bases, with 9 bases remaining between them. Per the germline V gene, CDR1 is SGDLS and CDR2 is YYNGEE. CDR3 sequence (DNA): TGTGCCAGCAATCCGGGAGCTGGAAACACCATATATTTT. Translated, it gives CASNPGAGNTIYF.

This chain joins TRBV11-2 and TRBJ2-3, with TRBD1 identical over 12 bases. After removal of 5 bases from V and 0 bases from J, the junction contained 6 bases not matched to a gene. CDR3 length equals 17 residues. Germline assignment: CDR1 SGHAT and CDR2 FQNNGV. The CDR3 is CASSRGTGGPSTDTQYF. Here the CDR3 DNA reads TGTGCCAGCAGCCGCGGGACAGGGGGCCCTAGCACAGATACGCAGTATTTT.

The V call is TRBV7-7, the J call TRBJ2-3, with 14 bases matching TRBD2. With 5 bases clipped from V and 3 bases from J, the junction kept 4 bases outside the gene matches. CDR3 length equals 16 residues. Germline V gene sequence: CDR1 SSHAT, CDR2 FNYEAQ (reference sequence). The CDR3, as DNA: TGTGCCAGCAGCGCCGGACTAGCGGGAGGTACAGATACGCAGTATTTT. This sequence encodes CASSAGLAGGTDTQYF.

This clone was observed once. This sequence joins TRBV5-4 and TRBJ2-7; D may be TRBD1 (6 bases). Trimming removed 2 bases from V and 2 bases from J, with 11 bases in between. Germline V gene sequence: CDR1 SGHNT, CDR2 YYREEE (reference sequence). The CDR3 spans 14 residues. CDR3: CASSFRDNPYEQYF. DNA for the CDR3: TGTGCCAGCAGCTTTCGGGACAACCCCTACGAGCAGTACTTC.

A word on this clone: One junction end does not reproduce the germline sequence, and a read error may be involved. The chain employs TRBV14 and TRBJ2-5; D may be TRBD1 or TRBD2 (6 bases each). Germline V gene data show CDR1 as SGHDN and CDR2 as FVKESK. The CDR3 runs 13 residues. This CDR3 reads CTSSQGGSRTQYF. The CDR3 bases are TGTACCAGCAGCCAAGGGGGGTCACGAACCCAGTACTTC.

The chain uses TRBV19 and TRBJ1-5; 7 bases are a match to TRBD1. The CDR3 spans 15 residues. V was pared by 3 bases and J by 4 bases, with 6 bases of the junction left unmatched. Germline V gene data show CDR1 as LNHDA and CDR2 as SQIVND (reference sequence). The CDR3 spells CASSISGGTNQPQHF. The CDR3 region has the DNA TGTGCCAGTAGTATCTCAGGGGGAACTAATCAGCCCCAGCATTTT.

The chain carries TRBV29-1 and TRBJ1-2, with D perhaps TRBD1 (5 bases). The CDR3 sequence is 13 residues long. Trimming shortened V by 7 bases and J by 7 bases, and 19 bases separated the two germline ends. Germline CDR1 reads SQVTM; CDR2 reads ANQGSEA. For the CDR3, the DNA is TGCAGCGGGCGGGACCCCACCCGGGTTGGCTACACCTTC. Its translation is CSGRDPTRVGYTF. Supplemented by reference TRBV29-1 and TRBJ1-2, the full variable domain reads SAVISQKPSRDICQRGTSLTIQCQVDSQVTMMFWYRQQPGQSLTLIATANQGSEATYESGFVIDKFPISRPNLTFSTLTVSNMSPEDSSIYLCSGRDPTRVGYTFGSGTRLTVV.

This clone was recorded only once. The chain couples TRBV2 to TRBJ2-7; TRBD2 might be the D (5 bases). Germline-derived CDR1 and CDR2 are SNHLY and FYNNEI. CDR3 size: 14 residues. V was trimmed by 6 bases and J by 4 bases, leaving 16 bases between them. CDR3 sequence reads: CASRASGAGYEQYF. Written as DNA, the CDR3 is TGTGCCAGCAGGGCAAGCGGAGCCGGATACGAGCAGTACTTC. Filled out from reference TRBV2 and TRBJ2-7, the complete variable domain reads EPEVTQTPSHQVTQMGQEVILRCVPISNHLYFYWYRQILGQKVEFLVSFYNNEISEKSEIFDDQFSVERPDGSNFTLKIRSTKLEDSAMYFCASRASGAGYEQYFGPGTRLTVT.

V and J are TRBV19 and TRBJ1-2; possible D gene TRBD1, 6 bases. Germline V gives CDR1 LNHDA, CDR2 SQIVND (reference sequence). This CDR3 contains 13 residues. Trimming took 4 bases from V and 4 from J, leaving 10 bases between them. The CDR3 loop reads CASSTGAGYGYTF. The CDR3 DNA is TGTGCCAGTAGTACAGGGGCGGGCTATGGCTACACCTTC.

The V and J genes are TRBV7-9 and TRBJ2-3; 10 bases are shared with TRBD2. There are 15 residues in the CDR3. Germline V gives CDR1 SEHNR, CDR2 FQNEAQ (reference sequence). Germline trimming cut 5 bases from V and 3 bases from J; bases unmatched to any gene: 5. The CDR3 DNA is TGTGCCAGCAGCCCGGGGACTAGCGAAACAGATACGCAGTATTTT. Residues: CASSPGTSETDTQYF.

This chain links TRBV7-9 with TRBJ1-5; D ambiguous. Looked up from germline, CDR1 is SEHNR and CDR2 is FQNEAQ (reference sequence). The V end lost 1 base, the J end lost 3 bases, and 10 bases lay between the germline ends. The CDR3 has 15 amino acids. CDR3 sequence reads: CASSLEGANNQPQHF. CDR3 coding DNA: TGTGCCAGCAGCTTAGAGGGCGCCAACAATCAGCCCCAGCATTTT.